Shown below are 20 T cell receptor beta chains from a single sample sequenced in a study of blood T cell repertoires in COVID-19. Clones were read by immunoSEQ multiplex PCR, and TCRdb kept only the in-frame ones, dropping some. Among 250,000 to 300,000 clones listed, around 90% were seen once. The material sequenced was peripheral blood. The origin of the receptors is a woman between 50 and 59 years old who had recovered from COVID-19.

The chain recombines TRBV5-5 with TRBJ2-7; 10 bases line up with TRBD1. The germline CDR1 and CDR2 sequences are SGHKS and YYEKEE (reference sequence). The V gene end was trimmed by 4 bases and the J gene end by 2 bases; junction bases not matched to a gene: 6. CDR3 length: 15 residues. The CDR3: CASSPGQGDPYEQYF. For the CDR3, the DNA is TGTGCCAGCAGCCCAGGACAGGGGGATCCCTACGAGCAGTACTTC.

The chain recombines TRBV7-2 with TRBJ2-3; 8 nucleotides line up with TRBD2. Germline CDR1 reads SGHTA; CDR2 reads FQGNSA. The CDR3 runs to 15 residues. The V segment lost 3 bases and the J segment 4 bases; nucleotides outside the gene matches: 6. The CDR3 spells CASSFSGGKSDTQYF. The CDR3 DNA sequence: TGTGCCAGCAGCTTTTCGGGGGGGAAGTCAGATACGCAGTATTTT.

This chain connects TRBV5-1 to TRBJ1-6, with D possibly matching TRBD1 (5 bases). Germline V gene sequence: CDR1 SGHRS, CDR2 YFSETQ. The CDR3 covers 14 residues. Trimming took 6 bases from V and 11 from J, leaving 18 bases between them. CDR3 sequence reads: CASKMNRSRTPLHF. The CDR3 bases are TGCGCCAGCAAAATGAACAGGAGTAGGACACCCCTCCACTTT. The full variable domain, with the rest looked up from reference TRBV5-1 and TRBJ1-6, is KAGVTQTPRYLIKTRGQQVTLSCSPISGHRSVSWYQQTPGQGLQFLFEYFSETQRNKGNFPGRFSGRQFSNSRSEMNVSTLELGDSALYLCASKMNRSRTPLHFGNGTRLTVT.

The chain uses TRBV30 and TRBJ1-1; 8 positions agree with TRBD1. The germline gives CDR1 GTSNPN, CDR2 SVGIG (reference sequence). The ends lost 4 bases at V and 6 bases at J; junction bases unmatched: 4. The CDR3 is 12 residues long. The CDR3 sequence: CAWTQGAAEAFF. The CDR3, as DNA: TGTGCCTGGACCCAGGGGGCCGCTGAAGCTTTCTTT.

About this clone itself: Other DNA sequences from this sample encode an identical CDR3 as well. The chain combines TRBV7-9 with TRBJ2-2; no reliable D call. Trimming took off 6 bases at V and 2 bases at J, with 7 bases between the two ends. Germline values: CDR1 SEHNR, CDR2 FQNEAQ (reference sequence). This CDR3 comprises 13 residues. CDR3 sequence reads: CASSPTNTGELFF. The DNA for the CDR3 is TGTGCCAGCAGTCCGACTAACACCGGGGAGCTGTTTTTT.

This clone occurred once. The chain carries TRBV4-3 and TRBJ2-7; D might be TRBD2 (5 bases). This CDR3 has 15 amino acids. Germline lookup yields CDR1 LGHNA and CDR2 YSLEER. V lost 0 bases and J 7 bases, leaving 16 bases between the germline ends. The CDR3 reads CASSQDLGVPGEQYF. The CDR3, as DNA: TGCGCCAGCAGCCAAGATTTGGGAGTACCGGGTGAGCAGTACTTC.

The chain joins TRBV30 to TRBJ2-3, with TRBD1 matching 10 bases. Germline trimming cut 3 bases from V and 1 base from J; bases unmatched to any gene: 10. This CDR3 spans 17 amino acids. Germline V gene sequence: CDR1 GTSNPN, CDR2 SVGIG (reference sequence). The CDR3 is CAWRIRLGQGGTDTQYF. The CDR3 DNA is TGTGCCTGGAGGATTCGTTTAGGACAGGGGGGCACAGATACGCAGTATTTT.

The chain couples TRBV29-1 to TRBJ2-6; the D gene is possibly TRBD1 (5 bases). There are 18 residues in the CDR3. Trimming removed 3 bases at V and 0 bases at J, with 18 bases between. Germline values: CDR1 SQVTM, CDR2 ANQGSEA. The CDR3 loop is CSVDETGTTSSGANVLTF. The CDR3 DNA follows: TGCAGCGTTGATGAAACAGGTACGACAAGCTCTGGGGCCAACGTCCTGACTTTC.

This clone was seen once. The rearrangement uses TRBV5-1 and TRBJ2-7; 7 bases match TRBD2. V was clipped by 0 bases and J by 4 bases; unmatched bases: 7. CDR1 SGHRS and CDR2 YFSETQ come from the germline V gene. There are 15 residues in the CDR3. CDR3 DNA: TGCGCCAGCAGCTTGGTTGCGGGAGAGGGATACGAGCAGTACTTC. This sequence encodes CASSLVAGEGYEQYF.

The chain carries TRBV5-1 and TRBJ2-5; D not certain. V shed 4 bases and J shed 5 bases, with 12 bases lying between them. Germline assignment: CDR1 SGHRS and CDR2 YFSETQ. The CDR3 has 13 amino acids. In DNA form, the CDR3 reads TGCGCCAGCAGCCTAGTCGGTGAGGAGACCCAGTACTTC. Its translation: CASSLVGEETQYF.

This sequence joins TRBV29-1 and TRBJ2-7; no clear D. In germline, CDR1 is SQVTM, CDR2 ANQGSEA. CDR3 length equals 13 residues. Trimming shortened V by 4 bases and J by 2 bases, and 12 bases separated the two germline ends. DNA for the CDR3: TGCAGCGTTGGATTCGGCGGAGCCTACGAGCAGTACTTC. Translating it yields CSVGFGGAYEQYF.

This chain joins TRBV4-2 and TRBJ2-1; TRBD2 agrees at 10 bases. The CDR3 length is 15 residues. Trimming at V came to 1 base and at J to 6 bases, leaving 3 bases not matched to a gene. The germline V gene has CDR1 LGHNA and CDR2 YNFKEQ. The DNA of the CDR3 is TGTGCCAGCAGCCAAGTGGCTAGCGGGGGCAATGAGCAGTTCTTC. This translates into CASSQVASGGNEQFF.

The genes are TRBV5-1 and TRBJ1-1; no clear D gene. The CDR3 contains 13 residues. The V end was cut by 4 bases, the J end by 6 bases, with 13 bases between. Germline CDR1 and CDR2: SGHRS and YFSETQ. CDR3 loop: CASSPQHSSEAFF. Written as DNA, the CDR3 is TGCGCCAGCAGCCCGCAACACAGCTCTGAAGCTTTCTTT. The full variable domain, completed using reference TRBV5-1 and TRBJ1-1, is KAGVTQTPRYLIKTRGQQVTLSCSPISGHRSVSWYQQTPGQGLQFLFEYFSETQRNKGNFPGRFSGRQFSNSRSEMNVSTLELGDSALYLCASSPQHSSEAFFGQGTRLTVV.

J is TRBJ2-7 and V is TRBV7-9; 7 positions match TRBD1. CDR3 size: 13 residues. Germline CDR1 reads SEHNR; CDR2 reads FQNEAQ (reference sequence). Trimming removed 5 bases from V and 3 bases from J; junction bases left unmatched: 4. CDR3 protein: CASSDRQGYEQYF. The CDR3 DNA reads as TGTGCCAGCAGCGACCGACAGGGCTACGAGCAGTACTTC.

DNA for the CDR3: TGTGCCAGCAGTGCCCTCGGGGGGTACCTTCAGCCCCAGCATTTT. Protein product: CASSALGGYLQPQHF. This chain uses TRBV6-2 or TRBV6-3 with TRBJ1-5; D is possibly TRBD1 (5 bases). Looked up from germline, CDR1 is MNHEY and CDR2 is SVGEGT. Trimming removed 5 bases at V and 6 bases at J, with 17 bases between. The CDR3 runs to 15 residues.

The gene calls are TRBV20-1 and TRBJ1-5; TRBD1 matches at 9 bases. The germline CDR1 and CDR2 sequences are DFQATT and SNEGSKA (reference sequence). V trimming: 3 bases; J trimming: 4 bases; junction bases outside the gene matches: 7. The CDR3 covers 15 residues. The CDR3 bases are TGCAGTGCTAGTTCTCCCGGGACAGGGAATCAGCCCCAGCATTTT. Protein: CSASSPGTGNQPQHF.

V and J are TRBV3-1 (or the pseudogene TRBV3-2) and TRBJ2-5; 10 bases are shared with TRBD2. Germline values: CDR1 LGHDT, CDR2 YNNKEL (reference sequence). V lost 4 bases to trimming and J lost 4 bases; unmatched junction nucleotides: 9. The CDR3 length is 16 residues. This chain's CDR3 is CASSPGSGGFRETQYF. In DNA form, the CDR3 reads TGTGCCAGCAGCCCAGGTAGCGGGGGGTTCAGAGAGACCCAGTACTTC.

J is TRBJ2-1 and V is TRBV7-8; D remains ambiguous. Germline V gene data show CDR1 as SGHVS and CDR2 as FQNEAQ. Deletions cut 1 base from V and 7 bases from J, with 2 bases between. The CDR3 is 11 residues long. CDR3 region: CASSLVNEQFF. As DNA, the CDR3 is TGTGCCAGCAGCTTAGTAAATGAGCAGTTCTTC.

The chain recombines TRBV7-8 with TRBJ2-3; 12 bases are a match to TRBD2. CDR3 length equals 17 residues. J lost 2 bases, V lost 4 bases, and 7 bases had no gene match. Germline lookup yields CDR1 SGHVS and CDR2 FQNEAQ. CDR3 coding DNA: TGTGCCAGCAGCTCCCGACTAGCGGGGGAGATCACAGATACGCAGTATTTT. Translation gives CASSSRLAGEITDTQYF.

The chain employs TRBV5-6 and TRBJ2-7, with TRBD1 matching over 9 bases. Germline CDR1 SGHDT, CDR2 YYEEEE. V lost 0 bases to trimming and J lost 2 bases; unmatched junction nucleotides: 0. The CDR3 is made up of 14 amino acids. The chain's CDR3 is CASSLGTGAYEQYF. Written as DNA, the CDR3 is TGTGCCAGCAGCTTGGGGACAGGGGCCTACGAGCAGTACTTC.